This T cell receptor beta chain was sequenced for a study of vaccination and CD4 T cells after COVID-19. Points from the study as a whole: Researchers report that 304 of 307 vaccine-specific clones in convalescent patients proved spike mono-reactive.

The Oncomine TCR Beta short-read assay sequenced DNA from cultured CD4+ T cells. It was from cultured CD4+ T cells that genomic DNA was extracted. Each CDR3 protein is one row after TCRdb ran MiXCR on the PCR reads. The repertoire holds fewer than 14,000 distinct CDR3 sequences, with around 77% as singletons. As for treatment: roughly 11-day PBMC culture with coronavirus spike peptide pools or control peptides (ViraFEST assay). About 1.9 million PBMCs went into each well for culture with 9.5 to 10 IU/ml IL-2 and 10 ug/ml peptide pools. Trimming removed 7 bases from V and 0 bases from J, with 15 bases in between. Per germline, CDR1 MNHNS and CDR2 SASEGT. This CDR3 comprises 15 residues. Regarding this clonotype: Its cognate antigen is unknown.

The chain employs TRBV6-1 and TRBJ1-1; no firm D call. This TCR was sampled from a human donor who had recovered from COVID-19. Source material: CD4+ T cells from blood, cultured in vitro. The CDR3 spells CASTLFRHMNTEAFF. The CDR3 DNA sequence: TGTGCCAGCACACTCTTCCGGCACATGAACACTGAAGCTTTCTTT.